These 13 T cell receptor beta chains share one sample of origin, sequenced in a study of vaccination and CD4 T cells after COVID-19. The antigens for these receptors are not known. Treatment noted: roughly 10-day PBMC culture with coronavirus spike peptide pools or control peptides (ViraFEST assay). The Oncomine TCR Beta short-read assay sequenced DNA from cultured CD4+ T cells. Each CDR3 protein gets one entry after TCRdb re-called the PCR reads with MiXCR. Among under 15,000 distinct CDR3 sequences listed, 75% were seen once. The sequencing sample was made of CD4+ T cells from blood, cultured in vitro. All receptors come from a human donor who had recovered from COVID-19.

The chain joins TRBV11-1 to TRBJ1-1; no clear D. Germline V gene lookup returns CDR1 SGHAT and CDR2 FQDESV (reference sequence). This CDR3 region has 13 residues. V was clipped by 8 bases and J by 5 bases, with 15 bases between them. The DNA of the CDR3 is TGTGCCAGCGGACCTCCGGTCACGACTGAAGCTTTCTTT. Its protein is CASGPPVTTEAFF.

V gene TRBV6-2 or TRBV6-3 combines with J gene TRBJ1-5; TRBD1 might be the D (5 bases). The V gene's germline CDR1 is MNHEY and CDR2 SVGEGT. The CDR3 is made up of 14 amino acids. V shed 7 bases and J shed 8 bases, with 18 bases lying between them. The CDR3 nucleotides read TGTGCCAGCACCGCTCCTAGGGGTCAAGAGCCCCAGCATTTT. Translation gives CASTAPRGQEPQHF.

The chain links TRBV2 to TRBJ2-7, with 7 bases aligning to TRBD1. Germline lookup yields CDR1 SNHLY and CDR2 FYNNEI. With V trimmed by 2 bases and J by 1 base, 8 bases remained unmatched. The length of the CDR3 is 16 residues. The CDR3 DNA sequence: TGTGCCAGCAGTGAATGGGGGCAGGGGGTGTCCTACGAGCAGTACTTC. Translated, it gives CASSEWGQGVSYEQYF.

The chain uses TRBV19 and TRBJ1-5; no clear D. Trimming stripped 8 bases from V and 3 bases from J, with 14 bases between. The CDR3 covers 14 residues. Germline V gene sequence: CDR1 LNHDA, CDR2 SQIVND (reference sequence). The DNA for the CDR3 is TGTGCCAGTTCGGGCAGGCGTGACAATCAGCCCCAGCATTTT. Translation: CASSGRRDNQPQHF.

This chain connects TRBV20-1 to TRBJ1-1; TRBD1 agrees at 7 bases. Germline-derived CDR1 and CDR2 are DFQATT and SNEGSKA (reference sequence). V lost 2 bases, J lost 0 bases, and 9 bases stayed unmatched. The CDR3 extends over 16 amino acids. This chain's CDR3 is CSARLGQTPLNTEAFF. CDR3 coding DNA: TGCAGTGCTAGACTGGGACAGACCCCATTGAACACTGAAGCTTTCTTT.

The rearrangement joins TRBV20-1 to TRBJ1-2, with 8 bases aligning to TRBD1. The germline V gene has CDR1 DFQATT and CDR2 SNEGSKA (reference sequence). The CDR3 consists of 16 residues. Unmatched junction bases numbered 13, after V lost 3 bases and J lost 4 bases. For the CDR3, the DNA is TGCAGTGCTAGGGAACCCCAGGGGGCTCAGAGCTATGGCTACACCTTC. It encodes CSAREPQGAQSYGYTF.

The rearrangement uses TRBV28 and TRBJ1-1; D not resolved. Trimming shortened V by 3 bases and J by 7 bases, and 9 bases separated the two germline ends. From germline, CDR1 is MDHEN and CDR2 SYDVKM. CDR3 size: 12 residues. CDR3 nucleotide sequence: TGTGCCAGCAGTTTTTCGGGTCTTGAAGCTTTCTTT. The encoded protein is CASSFSGLEAFF. The whole variable domain, remainder taken from reference TRBV28 and TRBJ1-1, is DVKVTQSSRYLVKRTGEKVFLECVQDMDHENMFWYRQDPGLGLRLIYFSYDVKMKEKGDIPEGYSVSREKKERFSLILESASTNQTSMYLCASSFSGLEAFFGQGTRLTVV.

This chain uses TRBV6-2 or TRBV6-3 with TRBJ1-1; D perhaps matches TRBD1 (6 bases). This CDR3 is 15 amino acids long. Per germline, CDR1 MNHEY and CDR2 SVGEGT. V gave up 9 bases and J gave up 0 bases, with 17 bases separating them. The DNA of the CDR3 is TGTGCCAGTATGACCTGGGGGCAGCTGAACACTGAAGCTTTCTTT. Its protein is CASMTWGQLNTEAFF.

The chain recombines TRBV7-2 with TRBJ2-5, with D perhaps assigned TRBD1 or TRBD2 (5 bases each). V lost 3 bases, J lost 5 bases, and 10 bases lay in between. The length of the CDR3 is 13 residues. Germline V gene lookup returns CDR1 SGHTA and CDR2 FQGNSA. The CDR3 protein is CASSLGVSETQYF. In nucleotides, the CDR3 is TGTGCCAGCAGCTTGGGGGTTTCGGAGACCCAGTACTTC.

The chain couples TRBV27 to TRBJ1-1; no firm D call. Trimming removed 5 bases at V and 1 base at J, with 8 bases between. This CDR3 spans 13 amino acids. CDR1 is MNHEY and CDR2 is SMNVEV in the germline V gene (reference sequence). As DNA, the CDR3 is TGTGCCAGCAGTCCCCGCCGGAACACTGAAGCTTTCTTT. Protein product: CASSPRRNTEAFF.

The chain is built from TRBV20-1 and TRBJ2-5; no clear D. Trimming took off 5 bases at V and 5 bases at J, with 15 bases between the two ends. This CDR3 contains 13 residues. Germline CDR1 is DFQATT and CDR2 is SNEGSKA (reference sequence). The CDR3 reads CSAPWTVRETQYF. In DNA form, the CDR3 reads TGCAGTGCTCCCTGGACGGTCCGGGAGACCCAGTACTTC.

This clonotype was observed a single time. V gene TRBV20-1 combines with J gene TRBJ2-3, with 15 bases aligning to TRBD2. This CDR3 has 17 amino acids. J was trimmed by 0 bases and V by 8 bases; bases with no gene match: 9. The germline V gene encodes CDR1 DFQATT and CDR2 SNEGSKA (reference sequence). CDR3 in DNA: TGCAGTTTAAAGGGACTAGCGGGAGGTACTAGCACAGATACGCAGTATTTT. This translates into CSLKGLAGGTSTDTQYF.

The rearrangement uses TRBV5-6 and TRBJ2-5; D might be TRBD1 (6 bases). Trimming took off 4 bases at V and 2 bases at J, with 15 bases between the two ends. CDR1 is SGHDT and CDR2 is YYEEEE in the germline V gene. This CDR3 has 15 residues. CDR3 in amino acids: CASSLPWGHQETQYF. In nucleotides, the CDR3 is TGTGCCAGCAGCCTCCCATGGGGGCATCAAGAGACCCAGTACTTC.